Presented here are 2 T cell receptor beta chains from one specimen sequenced in a study of identical twins. TCRdb independently ran MiXCR on the 5' RACE reads; one entry per CDR3 protein. There are approximately 470,000 distinct CDR3 sequences in the sample; approximately 15% occur only once, and approximately 0.52% lies in the top ten. These data were also filed under a second study, of yellow fever vaccine responses in identical twins.

Sequenced input: CD4+ T cells sorted from blood. The receptors were sampled from a woman between 18 and 29 years old in good health.

The chain carries TRBV4-2 and TRBJ1-3; D ambiguous. CDR3 length equals 17 residues. The germline CDR1 and CDR2 sequences are LGHNA and YNFKEQ. Trimming removed 0 bases at V and 0 bases at J, with 12 bases between. CDR3 DNA sequence: TGTGCCAGCAGCCAAGATCGGGCAGGCCGCTCTGGAAACACCATATATTTT. Amino acid sequence: CASSQDRAGRSGNTIYF.

V usage is TRBV20-1 and J usage is TRBJ2-7; possible D gene TRBD2, 6 bases. Germline V lookup: CDR1 DFQATT, CDR2 SNEGSKA (reference sequence). V lost 0 bases, J lost 6 bases, and 18 bases lay in between. The CDR3 is 15 amino acids. CDR3 loop: CSARDRLAPSGEQYF. The DNA of the CDR3 is TGCAGTGCTAGAGATCGCCTAGCGCCCTCGGGCGAGCAGTACTTC.